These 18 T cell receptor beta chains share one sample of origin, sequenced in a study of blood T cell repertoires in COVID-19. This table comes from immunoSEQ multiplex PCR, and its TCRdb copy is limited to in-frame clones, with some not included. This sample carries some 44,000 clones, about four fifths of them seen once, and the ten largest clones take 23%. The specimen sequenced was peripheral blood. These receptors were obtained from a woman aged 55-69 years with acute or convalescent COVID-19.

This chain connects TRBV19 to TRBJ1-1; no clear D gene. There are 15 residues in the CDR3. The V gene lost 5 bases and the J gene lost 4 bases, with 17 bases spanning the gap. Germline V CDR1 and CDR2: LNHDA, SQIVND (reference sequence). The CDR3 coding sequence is TGTGCCAGTAGTGGCGAGGTTTCGCGCGCCACTGAAGCTTTCTTT. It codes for CASSGEVSRATEAFF.

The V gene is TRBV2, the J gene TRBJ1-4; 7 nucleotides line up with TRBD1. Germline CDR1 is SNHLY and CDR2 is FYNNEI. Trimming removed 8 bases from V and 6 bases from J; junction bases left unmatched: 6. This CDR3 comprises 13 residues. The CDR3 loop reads CASLTGIDEKLFF. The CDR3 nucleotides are TGTGCCAGCTTGACAGGGATTGATGAAAAACTGTTTTTT.

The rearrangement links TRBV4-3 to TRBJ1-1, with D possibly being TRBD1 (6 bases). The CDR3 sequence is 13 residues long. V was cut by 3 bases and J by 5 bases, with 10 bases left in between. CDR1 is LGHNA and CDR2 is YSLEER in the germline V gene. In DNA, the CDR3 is TGCGCCAGCAGCCAGGGGGCCCGGACTGAAGCTTTCTTT. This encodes CASSQGARTEAFF.

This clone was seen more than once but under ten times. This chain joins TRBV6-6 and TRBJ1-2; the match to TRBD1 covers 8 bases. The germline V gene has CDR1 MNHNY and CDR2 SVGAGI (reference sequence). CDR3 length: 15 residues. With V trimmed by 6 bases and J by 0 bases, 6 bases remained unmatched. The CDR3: CASRLDRASNYGYTF. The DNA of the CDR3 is TGTGCCAGCAGATTGGACAGGGCTTCTAACTATGGCTACACCTTC.

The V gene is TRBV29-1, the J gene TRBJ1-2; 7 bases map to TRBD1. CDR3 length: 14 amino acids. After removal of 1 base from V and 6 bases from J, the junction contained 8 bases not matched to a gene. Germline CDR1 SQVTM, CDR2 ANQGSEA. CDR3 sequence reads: CSVEGGRGFDGYTF. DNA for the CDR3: TGCAGCGTTGAAGGGGGCAGGGGGTTCGATGGCTACACCTTC.

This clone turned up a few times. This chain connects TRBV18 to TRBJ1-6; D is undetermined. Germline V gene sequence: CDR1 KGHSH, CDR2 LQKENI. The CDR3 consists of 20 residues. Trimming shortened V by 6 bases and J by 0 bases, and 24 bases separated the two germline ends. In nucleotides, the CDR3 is TGTGCCAGCTCCCCGAACCGAATAGGTAGGAGGAGCTCCTATAATTCACCCCTCCACTTT. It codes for CASSPNRIGRRSSYNSPLHF.

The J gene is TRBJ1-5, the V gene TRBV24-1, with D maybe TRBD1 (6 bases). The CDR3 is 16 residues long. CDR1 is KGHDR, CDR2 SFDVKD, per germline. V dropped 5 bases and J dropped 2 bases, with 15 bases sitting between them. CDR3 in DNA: TGTGCCACCAGTGTCCGGGGGGCGCGCCGCAATCAGCCCCAGCATTTT. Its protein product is CATSVRGARRNQPQHF.

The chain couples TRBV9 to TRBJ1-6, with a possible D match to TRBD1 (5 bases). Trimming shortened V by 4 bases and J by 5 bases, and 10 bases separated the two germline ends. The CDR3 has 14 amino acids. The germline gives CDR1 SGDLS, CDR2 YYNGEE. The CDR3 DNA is TGTGCCAGCAGCCCCGGACACAATAATTCACCCCTCCACTTT. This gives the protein CASSPGHNNSPLHF.

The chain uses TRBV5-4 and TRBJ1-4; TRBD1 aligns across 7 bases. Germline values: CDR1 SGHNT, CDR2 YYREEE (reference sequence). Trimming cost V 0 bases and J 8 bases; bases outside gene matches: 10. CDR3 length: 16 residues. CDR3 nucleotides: TGTGCCAGCAGCTTGGTGAGACAGGGAGGAAACGAAAAACTGTTTTTT. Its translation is CASSLVRQGGNEKLFF.

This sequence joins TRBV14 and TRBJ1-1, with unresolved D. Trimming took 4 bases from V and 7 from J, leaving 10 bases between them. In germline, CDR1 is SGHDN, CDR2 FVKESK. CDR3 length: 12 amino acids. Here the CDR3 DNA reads TGTGCCAGCAGCCTCTCGGGTGGTGAAGCTTTCTTT. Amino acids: CASSLSGGEAFF.

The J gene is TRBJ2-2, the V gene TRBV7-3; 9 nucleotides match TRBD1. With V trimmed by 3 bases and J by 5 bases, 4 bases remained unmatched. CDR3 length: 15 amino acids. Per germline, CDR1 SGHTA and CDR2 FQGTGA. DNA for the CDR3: TGTGCCAGCAGCTTTCAGACAGGGGGAACCGGGGAGCTGTTTTTT. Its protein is CASSFQTGGTGELFF.

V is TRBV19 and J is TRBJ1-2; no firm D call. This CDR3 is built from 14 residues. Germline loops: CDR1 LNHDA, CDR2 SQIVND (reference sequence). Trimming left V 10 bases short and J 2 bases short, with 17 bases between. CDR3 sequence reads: CATATTGGNYGYTF. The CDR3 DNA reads TGTGCCACCGCCACCACGGGAGGAAACTATGGCTACACCTTC. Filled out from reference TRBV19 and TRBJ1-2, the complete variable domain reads DGGITQSPKYLFRKEGQNVTLSCEQNLNHDAMYWYRQDPGQGLRLIYYSQIVNDFQKGDIAEGYSVSREKKESFPLTVTSAQKNPTAFYLCATATTGGNYGYTFGSGTRLTVV.

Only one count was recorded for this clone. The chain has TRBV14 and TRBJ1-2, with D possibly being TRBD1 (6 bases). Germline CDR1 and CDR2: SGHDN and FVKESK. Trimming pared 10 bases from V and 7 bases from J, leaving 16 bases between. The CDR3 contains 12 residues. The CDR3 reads CATKQTGFGYTF. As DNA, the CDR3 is TGTGCCACCAAACAAACAGGGTTTGGCTACACCTTC.

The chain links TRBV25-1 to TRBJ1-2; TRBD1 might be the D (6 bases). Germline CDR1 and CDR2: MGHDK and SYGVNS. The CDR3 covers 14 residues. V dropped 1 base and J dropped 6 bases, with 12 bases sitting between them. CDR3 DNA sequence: TGTGCCAGCAGTGAATCGGGGGGGCAGGATGGCTACACCTTC. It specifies CASSESGGQDGYTF.

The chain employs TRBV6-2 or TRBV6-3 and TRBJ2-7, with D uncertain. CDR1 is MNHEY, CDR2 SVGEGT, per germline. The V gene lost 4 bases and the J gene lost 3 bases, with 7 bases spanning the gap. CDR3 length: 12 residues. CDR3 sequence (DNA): TGTGCCAGCAGTTGGAGTATCTACGAGCAGTACTTC. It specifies CASSWSIYEQYF.

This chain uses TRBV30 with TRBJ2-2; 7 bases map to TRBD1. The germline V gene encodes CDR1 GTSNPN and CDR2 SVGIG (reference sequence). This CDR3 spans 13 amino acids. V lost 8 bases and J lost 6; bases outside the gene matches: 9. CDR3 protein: CAGTGTVAGELFF. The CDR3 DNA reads TGTGCCGGAACCGGGACAGTGGCCGGGGAGCTGTTTTTT.

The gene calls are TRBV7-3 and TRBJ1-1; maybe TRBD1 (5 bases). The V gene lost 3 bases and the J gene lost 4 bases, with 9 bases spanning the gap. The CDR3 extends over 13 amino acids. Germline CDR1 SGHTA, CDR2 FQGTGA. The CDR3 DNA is TGTGCCAGCAGCTTGGGGCAGGCCACTGAAGCTTTCTTT. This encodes CASSLGQATEAFF.

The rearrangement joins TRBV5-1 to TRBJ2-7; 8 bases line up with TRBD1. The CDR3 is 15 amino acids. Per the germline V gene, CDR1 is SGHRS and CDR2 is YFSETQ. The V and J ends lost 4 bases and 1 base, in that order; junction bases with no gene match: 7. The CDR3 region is CASSETTGGSYEQYF. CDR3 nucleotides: TGCGCCAGCAGCGAGACAACAGGGGGATCCTACGAGCAGTACTTC.